These 8 T cell receptor beta chains share one sample of origin, sequenced in a study of identical twins. Via MiXCR, TCRdb re-called the 5' RACE reads, giving one row per CDR3 protein. This table has more than 1.5 million distinct CDR3 sequences, about 30% appearing once. The sequencing sample was made of cord blood. Receptors were obtained from a newborn girl in good health.

A few counts support this clonotype. V and J are TRBV2 and TRBJ1-3; D ambiguous. CDR1 is SNHLY, CDR2 FYNNEI, per germline. The CDR3 is 14 residues long. V was shortened by 3 bases and J by 4 bases, with 10 bases between the two germline ends. This CDR3 reads CASSEPHLGNTIYF. DNA of the CDR3: TGTGCCAGCAGTGAGCCCCATCTAGGAAACACCATATATTTT.

J is TRBJ2-5 and V is TRBV20-1; 9 nucleotides line up with TRBD2. The junction had 10 bases not matched to a gene; V was cut back by 0 bases and J by 2 bases. There are 17 residues in the CDR3. Germline loops: CDR1 DFQATT, CDR2 SNEGSKA (reference sequence). The CDR3 here is CSAREYSGTSRQETQYF. In DNA form, the CDR3 reads TGCAGTGCTAGAGAATATTCAGGGACTAGCCGTCAAGAGACCCAGTACTTC.

This clonotype appeared a few times. V is TRBV5-1 and J is TRBJ1-6; tentatively, D is TRBD1 (5 bases). Trimming shortened V by 3 bases and J by 8 bases, and 18 bases separated the two germline ends. This CDR3 spans 16 amino acids. The germline V gene has CDR1 SGHRS and CDR2 YFSETQ. The CDR3 DNA sequence: TGCGCCAGCAGCTCAAACCTCCGGGAGGGACATTCACCCCTCCACTTT. Its protein product is CASSSNLREGHSPLHF.

This clonotype was recorded at least ten times. CDR3 DNA sequence: TGTGCCAGCAGCGACATCTATGGCTACACCTTC. Residues: CASSDIYGYTF. The rearrangement links TRBV6-1 to TRBJ1-2; D is ambiguous. V lost 6 bases and J lost 4, with 6 bases in between. This CDR3 has 11 amino acids. Germline V gene data show CDR1 as MNHNS and CDR2 as SASEGT.

The chain uses TRBV6-1 and TRBJ1-2, with D possibly TRBD1 on 5 matching bases. Deletions cut 5 bases from V and 2 bases from J, with 27 bases between. The CDR3 has 19 residues. Germline V lookup: CDR1 MNHNS, CDR2 SASEGT. CDR3 sequence: CASSRTHNQGPGWNYGYTF. CDR3 DNA sequence: TGTGCCAGCAGTAGGACACACAACCAGGGCCCCGGATGGAACTATGGCTACACCTTC.

V is TRBV20-1 and J is TRBJ2-3, with 9 bases fitting TRBD1. This CDR3 is built from 15 residues. Germline trimming cut 0 bases from V and 3 bases from J; bases unmatched to any gene: 4. Germline V gene data show CDR1 as DFQATT and CDR2 as SNEGSKA (reference sequence). CDR3: CSAREGTGWTDTQYF. The DNA for the CDR3 is TGCAGTGCTAGAGAAGGGACAGGGTGGACAGATACGCAGTATTTT.

The chain's CDR3 is CASSPRDRVTSGQETQYF. The CDR3 bases are TGTGCCAGCAGCCCCCGGGACAGGGTGACTAGCGGCCAAGAGACCCAGTACTTC. J is TRBJ2-5 and V is TRBV6-1; D might be TRBD1 or TRBD2, each matching 9 bases. Trimming took off 6 bases at V and 1 base at J, with 24 bases between the two ends. The CDR3 runs 18 residues. CDR1 is MNHNS and CDR2 is SASEGT in the germline V gene.

This clonotype was observed a handful of times. The rearrangement joins TRBV7-9 to TRBJ2-5; perhaps TRBD1 as D (7 bases). The end of the DNA is better explained by TRBJ2-7, so the J call may be wrong. Germline V gives CDR1 SEHNR, CDR2 FQNEAQ (reference sequence). The CDR3 is 17 residues long. The CDR3: CASSLEVMRDSFYEQYF. As DNA, the CDR3 is TGTGCCAGCAGCTTAGAGGTCATGCGGGACAGTTTCTACGAGCAGTACTTC.